This is a list of T cell receptor beta chains from one sample in a study of blood T cell repertoires in COVID-19. Clones were read by immunoSEQ multiplex PCR, and TCRdb kept only the in-frame ones, dropping some. The sample carries around 50,000 clones, 82% recorded once. The sample taken for sequencing was peripheral blood. The receptors originated from a man of 80 years or more with COVID-19, enrolled during active disease. CDR3s include the opening cysteine and the closing phenylalanine or tryptophan. D genes are given only for firm matches. Clone size, where shown, is once, few, many, or a class for clones that have expanded.

V	D	size	J	CDR3	DNA
TRBV5-1	-	once	TRBJ2-5	CASSPQPGGAEETQYF	TGCGCCAGCAGCCCCCAACCTGGGGGGGCCGAAGAGACCCAGTACTTC
TRBV6-6	TRBD1	-	TRBJ1-1	CASSRQGENTEAFF	TGTGCCAGCAGCCGACAGGGTGAGAACACTGAAGCTTTCTTT
TRBV5-1	TRBD1	-	TRBJ1-2	CASSLNTGTANYGYTF	TGCGCCAGCAGCTTAAATACCGGGACAGCTAACTATGGCTACACCTTC
TRBV27	TRBD1	-	TRBJ1-2	CASSPPGQKDYGYTF	TGTGCCAGCAGTCCACCGGGACAGAAAGACTATGGCTACACCTTC
TRBV21-1	-	-	TRBJ2-5	CASRETRGQGDQETQYF	TGTGCCAGCAGGGAAACGAGAGGACAGGGGGATCAAGAGACCCAGTACTTC
TRBV25-1	TRBD1	-	TRBJ1-1	CASSGRQGASTEAFF	TGTGCCAGCAGTGGGAGACAGGGGGCGAGCACTGAAGCTTTCTTT
TRBV4-3	-	few	TRBJ1-6	CASSQDSSNSPLHF	TGCGCCAGCAGCCAAGATTCCAGTAATTCACCCCTCCACTTT
TRBV14	-	-	TRBJ1-6	CASSQKAGDSPLHF	TGTGCCAGCAGCCAAAAGGCAGGGGATTCACCCCTCCACTTT
TRBV9	-	-	TRBJ2-2	CASSGDSLTGELFF	TGTGCCAGCAGCGGCGACAGTTTAACCGGGGAGCTGTTTTTT
TRBV28	-	-	TRBJ1-1	CASSPSGEGDTEAFF	TGTGCCAGCAGTCCGTCGGGGGAGGGTGACACTGAAGCTTTCTTT
TRBV29-1	-	-	TRBJ2-5	CSVDRTQETQYF	TGCAGCGTTGACAGAACCCAAGAGACCCAGTACTTC
TRBV7-8	-	few	TRBJ1-2	CASSLGTDYGYTF	TGTGCCAGCAGCTTAGGGACAGACTATGGCTACACCTTC
TRBV20-1	TRBD1	-	TRBJ2-4	CSASIRGLAKNIQYF	TGCAGTGCTAGTATAAGGGGGCTAGCCAAAAACATTCAGTACTTC
TRBV7-8	TRBD2	-	TRBJ2-1	CASSLRSGGAWSSYNEQFF	TGTGCCAGCAGCTTAAGGAGCGGGGGGGCTTGGAGCTCCTACAATGAGCAGTTCTTC
TRBV4-3	-	-	TRBJ2-1	CASSQDPEGEQFF	TGCGCCAGCAGCCAAGATCCGGAGGGTGAGCAGTTCTTC
TRBV18	TRBD1	once	TRBJ2-3	CASSPMGQMSTDTQYF	TGTGCCAGCTCACCCATGGGACAGATGAGCACAGATACGCAGTATTTT
TRBV4-3	-	-	TRBJ1-2	CASSYRDNNYGYTF	TGCGCCAGCAGCTACCGGGACAATAACTATGGCTACACCTTC
TRBV27	-	-	TRBJ1-5	CASSPYSNQPQHF	TGTGCCAGCAGTCCCTATAGCAATCAGCCCCAGCATTTT
TRBV30	-	-	TRBJ2-1	CAWSGGTEKSRTSSYNEQFF	TGTGCCTGGAGTGGCGGGACAGAGAAATCTAGGACGAGCTCCTACAATGAGCAGTTCTTC
TRBV7-9	TRBD1	-	TRBJ2-1	CASSPDRPSYNEQFF	TGTGCCAGCAGTCCGGACAGGCCCTCCTACAATGAGCAGTTCTTC
TRBV10-3	TRBD1	few	TRBJ2-5	CAIKGARGLQETQYF	TGTGCCATCAAGGGGGCCAGGGGCCTCCAAGAGACCCAGTACTTC
TRBV27	-	-	TRBJ2-1	CASSWSGNEQFF	TGTGCCAGCAGTTGGAGCGGGAATGAGCAGTTCTTC
TRBV6-6	-	-	TRBJ1-1	CASSYPLGANTEAFF	TGTGCCAGCAGTTACCCCCTGGGCGCGAACACTGAAGCTTTCTTT
TRBV19	-	-	TRBJ1-2	CASSISGGIYYGYTF	TGTGCCAGTAGTATAAGTGGCGGCATCTACTATGGCTACACCTTC
TRBV18	-	-	TRBJ1-1	CASSVTRNTEAFF	TGTGCCAGCTCAGTGACACGAAACACTGAAGCTTTCTTT
TRBV24-1	-	-	TRBJ2-5	CATETGTQETQYF	TGTGCCACCGAGACTGGAACCCAAGAGACCCAGTACTTC
TRBV19	TRBD1	-	TRBJ1-1	CASSRDRGTEAFF	TGTGCCAGTAGTAGGGACAGGGGCACTGAAGCTTTCTTT
TRBV19	-	once	TRBJ1-1	CASSVLAGMANTEAFF	TGTGCCAGTAGTGTCCTGGCGGGGATGGCGAACACTGAAGCTTTCTTT
TRBV2	-	-	TRBJ2-1	CASSEQRRNEQFF	TGTGCCAGCAGTGAGCAGCGGCGCAATGAGCAGTTCTTC
TRBV28	-	few	TRBJ1-2	CASSPKQVSNYGYTF	TGTGCCAGCAGCCCCAAACAGGTTTCTAACTATGGCTACACCTTC
TRBV7-9	-	-	TRBJ1-4	CASSNSATNEKLFF	TGTGCCAGCAGCAACTCTGCAACTAATGAAAAACTGTTTTTT
TRBV2	-	-	TRBJ2-7	CASSDELATDRYF	TGTGCCAGCAGTGACGAGCTAGCGACAGATAGGTACTTC
TRBV6-1	TRBD1	-	TRBJ2-5	CASRWTGGKETQYF	TGTGCCAGCAGATGGACAGGGGGCAAGGAGACCCAGTACTTC
TRBV5-4	TRBD1	-	TRBJ2-2	CASSLTGAITGELFF	TGTGCCAGCAGCTTGACAGGGGCGATCACCGGGGAGCTGTTTTTT
TRBV12-3/TRBV12-4	-	-	TRBJ1-2	CASSLTQYGYTF	TGTGCCAGCAGTTTAACGCAGTATGGCTACACCTTC
TRBV5-4	TRBD1	-	TRBJ1-2	CASSLAVTGLGYTF	TGTGCCAGCAGCTTGGCGGTGACAGGGCTCGGCTACACCTTC
TRBV10-3	TRBD2	-	TRBJ2-3	CAISSIAGEGTDTQYF	TGTGCCATCAGCTCGATCGCGGGGGAGGGCACAGATACGCAGTATTTT
TRBV2	TRBD1	-	TRBJ1-1	CASRGQGWTEAFF	TGTGCCAGCAGAGGACAGGGGTGGACTGAAGCTTTCTTT
TRBV6-4	-	-	TRBJ2-1	CASSGQGGYNEQFF	TGTGCCAGCAGTGGGCAGGGGGGCTACAATGAGCAGTTCTTC
TRBV29-1	-	few	TRBJ1-2	CSVSRIGNYGYTF	TGCAGCGTCTCCCGAATCGGGAACTATGGCTACACCTTC
TRBV11-2	TRBD1	-	TRBJ1-2	CASSPNRGPGGYTF	TGTGCCAGCAGCCCTAACAGGGGGCCGGGAGGCTACACCTTC
TRBV28	-	-	TRBJ1-4	CASSLPRSNEKLFF	TGTGCCAGCAGTCTCCCTCGGAGTAATGAAAAACTGTTTTTT
TRBV27	TRBD1	-	TRBJ1-4	CASSDRGPEKLFF	TGTGCCAGCAGTGACAGGGGCCCCGAAAAACTGTTTTTT
TRBV28	-	-	TRBJ1-1	CASGDPGAKTEAFF	TGTGCCAGCGGCGACCCTGGGGCGAAGACTGAAGCTTTCTTT
TRBV9	-	-	TRBJ1-1	CASGLGGGTEAFF	TGTGCCAGCGGCCTTGGGGGCGGCACTGAAGCTTTCTTT
TRBV9	-	-	TRBJ1-4	CASSESTQTNEKLFF	TGTGCCAGCAGCGAGAGTACTCAAACTAATGAAAAACTGTTTTTT
TRBV11-2	TRBD1	-	TRBJ2-5	CASSLGQGVVKTQYF	TGTGCCAGCAGTTTAGGACAGGGGGTGGTGAAGACCCAGTACTTC
TRBV18	-	-	TRBJ1-1	CASSPPNRLNTEAFF	TGTGCCAGCTCACCACCGAACAGGTTGAACACTGAAGCTTTCTTT
TRBV21-1	-	few	TRBJ1-5	CASLTPYRGLHQPQHF	TGTGCCAGCCTAACCCCTTACAGGGGGCTTCATCAGCCCCAGCATTTT
TRBV7-9	-	-	TRBJ2-2	CASSLGGAMTGELFF	TGTGCCAGCAGCTTAGGAGGCGCCATGACCGGGGAGCTGTTTTTT
TRBV19	TRBD2	-	TRBJ2-2	CASRLAGNTGELFF	TGTGCCAGTCGTCTAGCGGGTAACACCGGGGAGCTGTTTTTT
TRBV11-2	TRBD2	-	TRBJ2-1	CASTQGRLAGVGYEQFF	TGTGCCAGCACCCAAGGCCGACTAGCGGGAGTGGGGTATGAGCAGTTCTTC
TRBV3-1/TRBV3-2	TRBD2	-	TRBJ2-2	CASSQVAGADTGELFF	TGTGCCAGCAGCCAAGTAGCGGGAGCCGACACCGGGGAGCTGTTTTTT